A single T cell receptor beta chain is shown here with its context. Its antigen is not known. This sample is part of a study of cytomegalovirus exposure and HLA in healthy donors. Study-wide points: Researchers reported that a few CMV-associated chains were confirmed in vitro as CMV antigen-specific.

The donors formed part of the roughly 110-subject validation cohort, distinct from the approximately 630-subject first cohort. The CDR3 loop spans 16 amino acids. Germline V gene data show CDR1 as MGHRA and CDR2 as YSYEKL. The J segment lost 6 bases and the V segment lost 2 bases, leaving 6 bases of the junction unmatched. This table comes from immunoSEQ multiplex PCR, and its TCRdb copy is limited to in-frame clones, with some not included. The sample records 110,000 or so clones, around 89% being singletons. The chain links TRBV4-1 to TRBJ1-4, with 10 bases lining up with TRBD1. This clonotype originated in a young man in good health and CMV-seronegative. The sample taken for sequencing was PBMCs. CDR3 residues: CASSQPKTGGYEKLFF. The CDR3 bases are TGCGCCAGCAGCCAACCCAAGACAGGGGGCTATGAAAAACTGTTTTTT.